This entry is about one T cell receptor beta chain. Antigen unknown. In germline, CDR1 is MRHNA, CDR2 SNTAGT. This CDR3 has 15 residues. The V end lost 3 bases, the J end lost 4 bases, and 10 bases lay between the germline ends. The data were taken from a study of OX40 agonist ivuxolimab in advanced cancers. Study details: About 40% of patients had received prior checkpoint inhibitor therapy.

Findings of the study overall: Low normalized T-cell clonal expansion was also seen in some nonresponders. Researchers report that CD8+ T cells had, on average, more expanded clones than CD4+.

Generated by immunoSEQ multiplex PCR, the TCRdb table keeps only in-frame clones and is missing some. Among about 67,000 clones listed, about 85% were seen once. The chain joins TRBV6-4 to TRBJ2-6; D is possibly TRBD1 or TRBD2 (5 bases each). The TCR comes from an adult with an advanced solid tumor such as melanoma, head and neck, liver or kidney cancer. The sequences come from CD4+ or CD8+ T cells sorted from blood, collected in a trial of the OX40 agonist ivuxolimab. CDR3 sequence (DNA): TGTGCCAGCAGTGAGGACGGGGCCGGGGCCAACGTCCTGACTTTC. This sequence encodes CASSEDGAGANVLTF.